This TCR beta chain was found in a study of a mutant IDH1 vaccine in newly diagnosed glioma. At the level of the study: Vaccine administration was initiated 4-6 weeks following radiotherapy alone, or with temozolomide cycles.

Repertoires were generated with immunoSEQ multiplex PCR, while TCRdb's copy carries only in-frame clones and drops some. The sample carries about 54,000 clones, about 87% recorded once. The V gene's germline CDR1 is ENHRY and CDR2 SYGVKD. The V end lost 6 bases, the J end lost 3 bases, and 7 bases lay between the germline ends. CDR3 length: 12 amino acids. Note on this clone: What it recognizes is unknown.

Sample time point: week 23, last vaccination. Every single dose of the vaccine, 300 ug of mutant IDH1 20-mer peptide, came with topical imiquimod. General study results and limits: Altogether, 93.3% of patients exhibited vaccine-induced immune responses.

This TCR came from a man aged 35 to 55 with glioma. The sequencing used PBMCs, collected from a glioma patient whose treatment included an IDH1 peptide vaccine. This chain connects TRBV10-3 to TRBJ2-3; D perhaps matches TRBD2 (5 bases). The CDR3 DNA reads as TGTGCCATCAGCGGCGGGACAGATACGCAGTATTTT. Amino acid sequence: CAISGGTDTQYF.